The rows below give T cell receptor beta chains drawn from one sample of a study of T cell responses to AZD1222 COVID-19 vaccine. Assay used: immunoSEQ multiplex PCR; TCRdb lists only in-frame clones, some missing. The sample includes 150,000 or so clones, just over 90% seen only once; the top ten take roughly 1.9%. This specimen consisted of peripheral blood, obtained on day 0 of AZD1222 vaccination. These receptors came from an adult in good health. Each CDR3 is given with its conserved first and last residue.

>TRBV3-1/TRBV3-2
CASSQESGQAMSYGYTF
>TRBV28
CASSVPGQGNTIYF
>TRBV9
CASSARVRAGGPSEQYF
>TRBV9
CASGGGRSSYEQYF
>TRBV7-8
CASSLPDSTTEAFF
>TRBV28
CASSLGVAGGRYEQFF
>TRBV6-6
CASSIGGAMNTEAFF
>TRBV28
CAHNTGLAGVLRETQYF
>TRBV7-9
CASSFSSGSSYEQYF
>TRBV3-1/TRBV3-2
CASSLDSATNEKLFF
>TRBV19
CASSIAGQGTYEQYF
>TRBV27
CASSLYDSNTEAFF
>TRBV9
CASSVGTGGNSPLHF
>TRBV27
CASSRGVTNNEQFF
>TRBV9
CASSVGKTGSNTGELFF
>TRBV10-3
CATRAEALVGNEQFF
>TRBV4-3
CASSQDRDTSYGYTF
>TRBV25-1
CASRTGTNYGYTF
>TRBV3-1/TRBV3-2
CASSRTAGTSGYNEQFF
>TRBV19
CASSIDLGTSGGNEQFF
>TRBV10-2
CASRVGPGGEKLFF
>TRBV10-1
CASPRPSGVNYGYTF
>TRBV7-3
CASSLDGLAGGEQYF
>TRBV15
CATSRVEPGQIIMGPQHF
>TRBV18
CASSHSRGERDRDLDTIYF
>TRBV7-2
CASSLGGGPYEQYF
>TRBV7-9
CASSITGTSGSYEQYF
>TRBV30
CAWSWYIYGYTF
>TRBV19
CASSIKWQSFEETQYF
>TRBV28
CASSEPLNEQFF
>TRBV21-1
CASSLCYTF
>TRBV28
CASSKGLAGGRTDTQYF
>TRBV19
CASSIKGNTEAFF
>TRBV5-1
CASSLAGQGSYEQYF
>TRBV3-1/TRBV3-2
CASSQVDGYEQYF
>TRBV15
CATSRGFGRSNTGELFF